This T cell receptor beta chain was recovered during a study of blood T cell repertoires in COVID-19. About the research overall: COVID-19 samples collected from the United States, Italy and Spain covered acute and convalescent phases.

Germline CDR1 SGHRS, CDR2 YFSETQ. The CDR3 loop spans 15 amino acids. Trimming pared 0 bases from V and 10 bases from J, leaving 19 bases between. Profiling relied on immunoSEQ multiplex PCR, and the TCRdb table lists in-frame clones only, not all of them. The sample lists roughly 300,000 clones; over 75% were seen once. This TCR was sampled from a woman aged 50 to 65 who had recovered from COVID-19. Specimen: peripheral blood. The chain is built from TRBV5-1 and TRBJ1-1, with D uncertain. The CDR3 sequence is CASSLDTGEGRRAFF. CDR3 nucleotide sequence: TGCGCCAGCAGCTTGGATACGGGAGAGGGTCGCCGAGCTTTCTTT.